This T cell receptor beta chain was found in a study of tumor-infiltrating lymphocytes in oesophageal squamous cell carcinoma. Germline V gene lookup returns CDR1 SGHVS and CDR2 FQNEAQ. Trimming at V came to 6 bases and at J to 11 bases, leaving 11 bases not matched to a gene. CDR3 length equals 13 residues. TCRdb ran MiXCR on the PCR reads and lists one entry per CDR3 protein. Altogether roughly 20,000 distinct CDR3 sequences are present, approximately 40% being singletons, with the ten largest covering approximately 6.3%. This clonotype occurred many times. Sequenced input: blood. The clonotype originates from a male donor with esophageal squamous cell carcinoma. The chain links TRBV7-8 to TRBJ2-5, with TRBD1 identical over 8 bases. The DNA for the CDR3 is TGTGCCAGCAGTTCGGACAGGGACGGTGAGCAGTACTTC. This translates into CASSSDRDGEQYF.